The 6 T cell receptor beta chains reported below all come from one sample, sequenced in a study of blood T cell repertoires in COVID-19. Produced via immunoSEQ multiplex PCR; TCRdb's table is partial and in-frame only. The sample carries some 45,000 clones, about 87% recorded once. Sequences were obtained from peripheral blood. The receptors shown here come from a man in his sixties with active COVID-19.

This clone was counted ten times or more. The V and J genes are TRBV6-1 and TRBJ2-3, with no clear D. Per the germline V gene, CDR1 is MNHNS and CDR2 is SASEGT. Trimming took off 0 bases at V and 2 bases at J, with 9 bases between the two ends. The CDR3 runs to 15 residues. The CDR3 DNA reads TGTGCCAGCAGTGAAGCAGCCTTATACACAGATACGCAGTATTTT. It translates to CASSEAALYTDTQYF.

This chain connects TRBV5-4 to TRBJ2-7; D unclear. CDR3 length: 13 residues. The germline V gene encodes CDR1 SGHNT and CDR2 YYREEE (reference sequence). The V gene lost 4 bases and the J gene lost 6 bases, with 14 bases spanning the gap. The CDR3 loop reads CASSTNLLPEQYF. DNA of the CDR3: TGTGCCAGCAGCACTAACCTCTTGCCCGAGCAGTACTTC.

V is TRBV10-1 and J is TRBJ2-1; tentatively, D is TRBD1 (5 bases). V was shortened by 3 bases and J by 2 bases, with 14 bases between the two germline ends. Germline loops: CDR1 WNHNN, CDR2 SYGVQD (reference sequence). This CDR3 has 16 amino acids. The CDR3 reads CASSEYGADPYNEQFF. Here the CDR3 DNA reads TGCGCCAGCAGTGAATATGGGGCAGACCCCTACAATGAGCAGTTCTTC.

The rearrangement uses TRBV19 and TRBJ2-1; maybe TRBD2 (6 bases). V gave up 4 bases and J gave up 6 bases, with 19 bases separating them. The CDR3 is made up of 16 amino acids. Germline-derived CDR1 and CDR2 are LNHDA and SQIVND (reference sequence). CDR3 nucleotides: TGTGCCAGTAGTACCCTCGCCGGGGGAGCCCCCAATGAGCAGTTCTTC. As protein: CASSTLAGGAPNEQFF.

This rearrangement joins TRBV4-1 to TRBJ2-2; no definite D call. The V gene lost 10 bases and the J gene lost 4 bases, with 7 bases spanning the gap. The CDR3 covers 11 residues. Germline CDR1 reads MGHRA; CDR2 reads YSYEKL. The CDR3: CATPRTGELFF. In DNA, the CDR3 is TGCGCCACCCCCCGCACCGGGGAGCTGTTTTTT.

This rearrangement joins TRBV19 to TRBJ2-2, with TRBD1 matching over 8 bases. Germline CDR1 is LNHDA and CDR2 is SQIVND (reference sequence). The CDR3 has 15 amino acids. The V segment lost 5 bases and the J segment 1 base; nucleotides outside the gene matches: 3. CDR3 bases: TGTGCCAGTAGTGCACAGGGGGGGAACACCGGGGAGCTGTTTTTT. Its protein is CASSAQGGNTGELFF.